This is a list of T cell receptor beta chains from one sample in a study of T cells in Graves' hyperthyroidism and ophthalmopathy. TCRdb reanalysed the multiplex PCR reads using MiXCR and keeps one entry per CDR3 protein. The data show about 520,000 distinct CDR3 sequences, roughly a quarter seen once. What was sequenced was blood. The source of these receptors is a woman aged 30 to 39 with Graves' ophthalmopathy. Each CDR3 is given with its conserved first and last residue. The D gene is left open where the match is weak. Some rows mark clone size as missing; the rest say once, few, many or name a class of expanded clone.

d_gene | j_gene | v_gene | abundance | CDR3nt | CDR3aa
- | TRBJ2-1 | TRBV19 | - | TGTGCCAGTAGTATGCAGGACAACTACAATGAGCAGTTCTTC | CASSMQDNYNEQFF
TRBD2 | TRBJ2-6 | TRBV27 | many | TGTGCCAGCAGTTTACGCGGGGGTAAAAACTCTGGGGCCAACGTCCTGACTTTC | CASSLRGGKNSGANVLTF
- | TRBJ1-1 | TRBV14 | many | TGTGCCAGCAGCACCCGCCCAGGGAGTGGGACTGAAGCTTTCTTT | CASSTRPGSGTEAFF
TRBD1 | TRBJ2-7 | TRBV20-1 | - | TGCAGTGCATATCTTCGGGACAGGGGTGGAGGCGAGCAGTACTTC | CSAYLRDRGGGEQYF
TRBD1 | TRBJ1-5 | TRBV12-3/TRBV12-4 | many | TGTGCCAGCAGCGGACAGACAGGGGGCACCAATCAGCCCCAGCATTTT | CASSGQTGGTNQPQHF
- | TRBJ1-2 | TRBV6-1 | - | TGTGCCAGCAGTGAAACTAGGAGGGGGAAGGACTTC | CASSETRRGKDF
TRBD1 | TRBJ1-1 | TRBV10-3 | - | TGTGCCATCAGTGAATTGACAGGGGACACTGAAGCTTTCTTT | CAISELTGDTEAFF
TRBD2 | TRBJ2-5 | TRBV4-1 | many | TGCGCCAGCAGCCAAGGGCCCGGGGGGGGACACCAAGAGACCCAGTACTTC | CASSQGPGGGHQETQYF
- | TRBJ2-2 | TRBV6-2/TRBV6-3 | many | TGTGCCAGCAGTGCCCCTAGGGGGACTTCCAAGGCGGAGCTGTTTTTT | CASSAPRGTSKAELFF
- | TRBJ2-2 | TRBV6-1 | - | TGTGCCAGCAAGATTAGTACAGTGAACACCGGGGAGCTGTTTTTT | CASKISTVNTGELFF
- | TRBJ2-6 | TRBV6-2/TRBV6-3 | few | TGTGCCAGCAGCGTAAGGACATATAGATCCTCTGGGGCCAACGTCCTGACTTTC | CASSVRTYRSSGANVLTF
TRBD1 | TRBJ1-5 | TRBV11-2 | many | TGTGCCAGCAGCCCTGGACAGGGGAGTTGGCGTCAGCCCCAGCATTTT | CASSPGQGSWRQPQHF
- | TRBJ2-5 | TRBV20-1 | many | TGCAGTGCTCATAGGGAGACCCAGTACTTC | CSAHRETQYF
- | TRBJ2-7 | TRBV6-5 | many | TGTGCCAGCAGTCACCCCAGGGGCTACGAGCAGTACTTC | CASSHPRGYEQYF
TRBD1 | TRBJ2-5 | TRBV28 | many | TGTGCCAGCGGACTTCCCGGGACAGGGGTCGAGACCCAGTACTTC | CASGLPGTGVETQYF
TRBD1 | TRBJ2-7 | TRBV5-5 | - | TGTGCCAGCAGCTCACCACAGGGGCTCTACTCCTACGAGCAGTACTTC | CASSSPQGLYSYEQYF
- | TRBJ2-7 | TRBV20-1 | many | TGCAGTGCTAGAGATCCTGGGCACGAGCAGTACTTC | CSARDPGHEQYF
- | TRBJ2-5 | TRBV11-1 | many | TGTGCCAGCAGCCGTCAAGACTTGGGGGAGACCCAGTACTTC | CASSRQDLGETQYF
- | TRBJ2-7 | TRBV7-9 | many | TGTGCCAGCAGCTCGCCGGCATCCTACGAGCAGTACTTC | CASSSPASYEQYF
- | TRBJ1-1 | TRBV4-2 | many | TGTGCCAGCAGCCAAGGGAGACTGAGTGAAGCTTTCTTT | CASSQGRLSEAFF
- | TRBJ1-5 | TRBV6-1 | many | TGTGCCAGCAGTGTTCCTGCGGGCTCCTGGCATTTT | CASSVPAGSWHF
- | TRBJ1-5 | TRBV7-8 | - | TGTGCCAGCAGCTTATTCATGGGGGATAAGGGCCAGCCCCAGCATTTT | CASSLFMGDKGQPQHF